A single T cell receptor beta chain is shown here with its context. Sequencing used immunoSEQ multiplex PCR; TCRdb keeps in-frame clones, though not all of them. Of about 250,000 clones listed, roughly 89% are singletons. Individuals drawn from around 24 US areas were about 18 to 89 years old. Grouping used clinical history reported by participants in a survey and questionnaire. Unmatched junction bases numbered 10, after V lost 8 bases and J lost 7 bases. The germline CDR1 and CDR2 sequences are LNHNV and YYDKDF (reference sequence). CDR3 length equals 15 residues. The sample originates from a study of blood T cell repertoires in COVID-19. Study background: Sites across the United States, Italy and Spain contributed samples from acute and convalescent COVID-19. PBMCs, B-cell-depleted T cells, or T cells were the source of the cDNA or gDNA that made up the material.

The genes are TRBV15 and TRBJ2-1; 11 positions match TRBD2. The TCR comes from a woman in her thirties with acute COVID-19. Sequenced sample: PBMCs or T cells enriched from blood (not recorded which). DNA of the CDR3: TGTGCCACCTCAGAGGGGCTAGCGGGGGGAAATGAGCAGTTCTTC. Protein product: CATSEGLAGGNEQFF.